These 21 T cell receptor gamma chains share one sample of origin, sequenced in a study of gamma-delta chains in newborns, infants, children. TCRdb made new clone calls on the reads using CATT. In the table there are over 1,500 gamma-chain clones, approximately 75% of which are singletons. The specimen sequenced was blood. The receptors derive from a child who was a newborn, infant or young child, either healthy, febrile or measles-vaccinated (not recorded which).

The chain is built from TRGV9 and TRGJ1 or TRGJ2. As TCRdb names no J gene, one was assigned here on the basis of a DNA match to germline. This CDR3 is built from 12 residues. Trimming took 0 bases from V and 7 from J; bases not matched to a gene: 3. Germline lookup yields CDR1 GITISATS and CDR2 ISYDGTV (reference sequence). The DNA of the CDR3 is TGTGCCTTGTGGGAGGTGCCCTATAAGAAACTCTTT. Translation: CALWEVPYKKLF.

CDR3 bases: TGTGCCTTGTGGGAGCCGGGGAACCTAGAGTTGGGCAAAAAAATCAAGGTATTT. It codes for CALWEPGNLELGKKIKVF. The genes are TRGV9 and TRGJP. TCRdb does not report a J gene; here it was assigned by matching the DNA to germline references. Trimming cost V 3 bases and J 6 bases; bases outside gene matches: 11. This CDR3 has 18 amino acids. Germline values: CDR1 GITISATS, CDR2 ISYDGTV (reference sequence).

V and J are TRGV4 and TRGJ1 or TRGJ2. Here the J gene was assigned by germline matching of the DNA, as TCRdb has none. Per germline, CDR1 EGSTGY and CDR2 YDSYTSSV. CDR3 length: 12 amino acids. V lost 1 base, J lost 7 bases, and 4 bases stayed unmatched. The CDR3 DNA sequence: TGTGCCACCTGGGATGGAGGGTATAAGAAACTCTTT. Translated, it gives CATWDGGYKKLF.

This chain connects TRGV3 to TRGJ1 or TRGJ2. The J gene is not listed in TCRdb, so it was assigned here from a DNA match to germline. Trimming at V came to 0 bases and at J to 11 bases, leaving 10 bases not matched to a gene. Germline V gene lookup returns CDR1 VTNTFY and CDR2 YDVSTARD (reference sequence). The CDR3 is 13 residues long. CDR3 loop: CATWDRPEREKLF. CDR3 DNA: TGTGCCACCTGGGACAGGCCTGAACGGGAGAAACTCTTT.

The chain uses TRGV9 and TRGJP. TCRdb offers no J gene call, so here the DNA was matched to germline to obtain one. Germline V CDR1 and CDR2: GITISATS, ISYDGTV (reference sequence). Unmatched junction bases numbered 7, after V lost 2 bases and J lost 6 bases. CDR3 length equals 17 residues. CDR3: CALWEGRRELGKKIKVF. The CDR3 nucleotides are TGTGCCTTGTGGGAGGGCCGCCGAGAGTTGGGCAAAAAAATCAAGGTATTT.

Comments on this clone: Compared with germline, one end of the junction differs, possibly owing to a read error. The rearrangement joins TRGV9 to TRGJP. TCRdb supplies no J gene; here it was assigned by aligning the nucleotide sequence to germline. The CDR3 loop spans 20 amino acids. Looked up from germline, CDR1 is GITISATS and CDR2 is ISYDGTV (reference sequence). CDR3 coding DNA: TGTGCCTTGCGGGAGGTCACCGAGGGGAAGCAAGAGTTGGGCAAAAAAATCAAGGTATTT. It encodes CALREVTEGKQELGKKIKVF.

A few counts support this clone. The CDR3, as DNA: TGTGCCTTGTGTAAGGATAAGAAACTCTTT. This gives the protein CALCKDKKLF. The chain links TRGV9 to TRGJ1 or TRGJ2. TCRdb lists no J gene, so it was determined here by aligning the DNA to germline. With 7 bases clipped from V and 8 bases from J, the junction kept 5 bases outside the gene matches. Germline V gene lookup returns CDR1 GITISATS and CDR2 ISYDGTV (reference sequence). This CDR3 is 10 amino acids long.

The gene calls are TRGV9 and TRGJP. TCRdb leaves out the J gene; it was filled in here by matching the DNA to germline. Germline values: CDR1 GITISATS, CDR2 ISYDGTV (reference sequence). The CDR3 extends over 18 amino acids. With V trimmed by 0 bases and J by 6 bases, 8 bases remained unmatched. CDR3 residues: CALWEVHSLELGKKIKVF. DNA of the CDR3: TGTGCCTTGTGGGAGGTGCATTCATTAGAGTTGGGCAAAAAAATCAAGGTATTT.

Turning to this clone: At one end the junction does not follow the germline gene, possibly because of a read error. The chain uses TRGV9 and TRGJ1 or TRGJ2. TCRdb gives no J gene; it was assigned here by matching the DNA to germline. The CDR3 is 13 residues long. Germline lookup yields CDR1 GITISATS and CDR2 ISYDGTV (reference sequence). CDR3 protein: CASWDGEPYKKLF. DNA of the CDR3: TGTGCCTCGTGGGACGGGGAACCTTATAAGAAACTCTTT.

This clone has a handful of counts. The rearrangement links TRGV9 to TRGJP. Here the J gene came from matching the DNA to germline, since TCRdb omits it. The V gene end was trimmed by 0 bases and the J gene end by 1 base; junction bases not matched to a gene: 3. In germline, CDR1 is GITISATS, CDR2 ISYDGTV (reference sequence). This CDR3 region has 18 residues. The DNA for the CDR3 is TGTGCCTTGTGGGAGGTGCAGGGGCAAGAGTTGGGCAAAAAAATCAAGGTATTT. Its protein is CALWEVQGQELGKKIKVF.

This clone was counted only a few times. This chain connects TRGV9 to TRGJP. Here the J gene came from matching the DNA to germline, since TCRdb omits it. Germline CDR1 and CDR2: GITISATS and ISYDGTV (reference sequence). There are 16 residues in the CDR3. V was pared by 3 bases and J by 7 bases, with 6 bases of the junction left unmatched. The CDR3 sequence: CALWEYGELGKKIKVF. The CDR3 region has the DNA TGTGCCTTGTGGGAGTATGGGGAGTTGGGCAAAAAAATCAAGGTATTT.

The V and J genes are TRGV9 and TRGJP. Matching the DNA to germline supplied the J gene, which TCRdb does not give. Germline assignment: CDR1 GITISATS and CDR2 ISYDGTV (reference sequence). V was clipped by 5 bases and J by 8 bases; unmatched bases: 6. The length of the CDR3 is 15 residues. In DNA, the CDR3 is TGTGCCTTGTGGGTCGCTAAGTTGGGCAAAAAAATCAAGGTATTT. Translation: CALWVAKLGKKIKVF.

This clone has only one observation. This chain joins TRGV5 and TRGJ1 or TRGJ2. The J gene was missing in TCRdb and was found by matching the end of the DNA to germline. Trimming took 0 bases from V and 1 from J; bases not matched to a gene: 0. Germline lookup yields CDR1 VINAFY and CDR2 YDVSNSKD. There are 13 residues in the CDR3. Here the CDR3 reads CATWDRNYYKKLF. For the CDR3, the DNA is TGTGCCACCTGGGACAGGAATTATTATAAGAAACTCTTT.

To note about this clone: The same CDR3 is also encoded by other DNA sequences in this sample. The gene calls are TRGV9 and TRGJP. The J gene, missing from TCRdb, was assigned here through DNA to germline matching. Germline V gives CDR1 GITISATS, CDR2 ISYDGTV (reference sequence). The V and J ends lost 1 base and 6 bases, in that order; junction bases with no gene match: 3. This CDR3 has 16 residues. The CDR3 region has the DNA TGTGCCTTGTGGGAGGTTGCAGAGTTGGGCAAAAAAATCAAGGTATTT. Its translation: CALWEVAELGKKIKVF.

This clone is large (0.1 to 1%) by share. Additional DNA sequences in this sample encode the identical CDR3. The J gene is TRGJP, the V gene TRGV9. No J gene was available from TCRdb, and it was assigned here by a germline match of the DNA. The CDR3 sequence is 16 residues long. Losses at the gene ends were 2 bases for V and 4 bases for J; bases not matched to a gene: 2. Germline V CDR1 and CDR2: GITISATS, ISYDGTV (reference sequence). Here the CDR3 reads CALWEGQELGKKIKVF. As DNA, the CDR3 is TGTGCCTTGTGGGAGGGTCAAGAGTTGGGCAAAAAAATCAAGGTATTT.

Details on this clone: Other DNA sequences in this specimen translate into the identical CDR3. The rearrangement joins TRGV9 to TRGJP. TCRdb offers no J gene call, so here the DNA was matched to germline to obtain one. The CDR3 is 17 residues long. Germline assignment: CDR1 GITISATS and CDR2 ISYDGTV (reference sequence). Losses at the gene ends were 0 bases for V and 5 bases for J; bases not matched to a gene: 4. The CDR3 DNA follows: TGTGCCTTGTGGGAGGTGCGGGAAGAGTTGGGCAAAAAAATCAAGGTATTT. It yields the protein CALWEVREELGKKIKVF.

The rearrangement joins TRGV9 to TRGJP. The J gene, missing from TCRdb, was assigned here through DNA to germline matching. The CDR3 is made up of 13 amino acids. Trimming cost V 0 bases and J 13 bases; bases outside gene matches: 0. Looked up from germline, CDR1 is GITISATS and CDR2 is ISYDGTV (reference sequence). For the CDR3, the DNA is TGTGCCTTGTGGGAGGTGGGCAAAAAAATCAAGGTATTT. It codes for CALWEVGKKIKVF.

The genes are TRGV9 and TRGJP. The J gene comes from matching the DNA to germline here; TCRdb lacks it. Germline-derived CDR1 and CDR2 are GITISATS and ISYDGTV (reference sequence). The junction had 6 bases not matched to a gene; V was cut back by 0 bases and J by 4 bases. The CDR3 loop spans 18 amino acids. CDR3 sequence: CALWEVPGQELGKKIKVF. In DNA form, the CDR3 reads TGTGCCTTGTGGGAGGTGCCCGGTCAAGAGTTGGGCAAAAAAATCAAGGTATTT.

The rearrangement joins TRGV9 to TRGJP. TCRdb does not report a J gene; here it was assigned by matching the DNA to germline references. The CDR3 has 15 residues. Germline lookup yields CDR1 GITISATS and CDR2 ISYDGTV (reference sequence). Unmatched junction bases numbered 7, after V lost 10 bases and J lost 4 bases. The CDR3 DNA reads as TGTGCCTTCTATTCCCAAGAGTTGGGCAAAAAAATCAAGGTATTT. This sequence encodes CAFYSQELGKKIKVF.

This chain joins TRGV9 and TRGJP. TCRdb is silent on the J gene; assignment here came from matching the DNA to germline. Germline-derived CDR1 and CDR2 are GITISATS and ISYDGTV (reference sequence). CDR3 size: 18 residues. V gave up 2 bases and J gave up 7 bases; unmatched junction bases: 11. CDR3 protein: CALWEASAGELGKKIKVF. The DNA of the CDR3 is TGTGCCTTGTGGGAGGCGTCAGCAGGGGAGTTGGGCAAAAAAATCAAGGTATTT.

The chain joins TRGV4 to TRGJ1 or TRGJ2. Because TCRdb records no J gene, it was assigned here through a match of the DNA to germline. The CDR3 covers 12 residues. Germline CDR1 and CDR2: EGSTGY and YDSYTSSV. The junction had 8 bases not matched to a gene; V was cut back by 9 bases and J by 3 bases. CDR3 bases: TGTGCCACCGCGGAATGTTATTATAAGAAACTCTTT. It codes for CATAECYYKKLF.